These T cell receptor beta chains were read from a single sample in a study of yellow fever vaccine responses in identical twins. TCRdb fed the RT-PCR reads into MiXCR, producing one record per CDR3 protein. Of 2,000 to 2,500 distinct CDR3 sequences detected, roughly 7.4% appear once; the ten largest clones hold about 4%. The source was T cells from blood (PBMCs), unsorted or a sorted subset (not recorded which), collected about 2 years after vaccination. The receptors stem from a woman between 18 and 29 years old who received the yellow fever vaccine. The CDR3 runs from the conserved cysteine through the conserved F or W. Each record gives: J gene, V gene, D gene, clone size, CDR3 DNA, CDR3 protein. D genes are given only for firm matches. A clone size is listed for some rows: how often the clone was seen (once, few, many), or a class if it is expanded.

>TRBJ1-5|TRBV15|.|.
TGTGCCACCAGCCAGACGGACAGTTCCCCGTCCCAGCATTTT
CATSQTDSSPSQHF
>TRBJ2-7|TRBV7-7|TRBD1|few
TGTGCTAGCAGCTTCAGGGACAGAGATCACGAGCAGTACTTC
CASSFRDRDHEQYF
>TRBJ2-1|TRBV10-3|TRBD2|.
TGTGCCATCAGCGAAAAACTAGCGGGGGGAGACAATGAGCAGTTCTTC
CAISEKLAGGDNEQFF
>TRBJ1-2|TRBV5-5|.|large
TGTGCCAGCAGCCTGCGGGGGCCGGACGGCTACACCTTC
CASSLRGPDGYTF
>TRBJ2-1|TRBV4-3|.|few
TGCGCCAGCAGCCAAGATCCCACCTCCTACAATGAGCAGTTCTTC
CASSQDPTSYNEQFF
>TRBJ2-7|TRBV2|TRBD2|few
TGTGCCAGCGCAGCGGGGGGGCCTTACGAGCAGTACTTC
CASAAGGPYEQYF
>TRBJ2-5|TRBV11-1|.|medium-sized
TGTGCCAGCAGCTTACAAACCTACCAAGAGACCCAGTACTTC
CASSLQTYQETQYF
>TRBJ2-7|TRBV15|TRBD1|medium-sized
TGTGCCACCAGCCTACAGGGGTCCTCCTACGAGCAGTACTTC
CATSLQGSSYEQYF
>TRBJ2-3|TRBV4-1|.|.
TGCGCCAGCAGCCCGGGGGTTAGCACAGATACGCAGTATTTT
CASSPGVSTDTQYF
>TRBJ1-1|TRBV15|TRBD1|medium-sized
TGTGCCACCAGCAGGGTCGGACAGGCCCCTGAAGCTTTCTTT
CATSRVGQAPEAFF
>TRBJ2-7|TRBV10-1|TRBD1|few
TGCGCCAGCAGTGGGGACAGATCCCCCTCCGAGCAGTACTTC
CASSGDRSPSEQYF
>TRBJ2-7|TRBV19|.|few
TGTGCCAGTGGTGCAGGGGGGATAGGGGAGCAGTACTTC
CASGAGGIGEQYF
>TRBJ2-7|TRBV24-1|.|.
TGTGCCACCAGTGCTATGACAGGCAGCGAGCAGTACTTC
CATSAMTGSEQYF
>TRBJ2-7|TRBV13|.|few
TGTGCCAGCAGCTTAGGACAGATCCTCTACGAGCAGTACTTC
CASSLGQILYEQYF
>TRBJ2-7|TRBV7-6|.|.
TGTGCCAGCAGCCGGGACGATTACGAGCAGTACTTC
CASSRDDYEQYF
>TRBJ1-5|TRBV10-1|TRBD1|few
TGCGCCAGCAGTGAGAAAGAACGGGACAGGACAAGCAATCAGCCCCAGCATTTT
CASSEKERDRTSNQPQHF